The source of this T cell receptor beta chain is a study of tumor-infiltrating T cells and Merkel cell polyomavirus. Turning to the study itself: The T cells studied were KLL-specific CD8+ cells against Merkel polyomavirus.

This CDR3 has 14 amino acids. CDR1 is MNHEY, CDR2 SVGAGI, per germline. V lost 3 bases, J lost 2 bases, and 11 bases lay in between. TCRdb's copy holds only in-frame clones and misses some; the assay was immunoSEQ multiplex PCR. The sample gives more than 20,000 clones, 70% to 90% of which show up once; about 2.7% is in the top ten. Robust Merkel cell polyomavirus Large T antigen positivity by immunohistochemistry was seen in all patients' tumors. Specimen: lymph node tissue. The J gene is TRBJ2-7, the V gene TRBV6-5; D possibly corresponds to TRBD2 (6 bases). The sequence was obtained from a man in his fifties or sixties with Merkel cell carcinoma. The DNA for the CDR3 is TGTGCCAGCAGTTATGGAGGGGTGGCCTACGAGCAGTACTTC. This gives the protein CASSYGGVAYEQYF.